The 13 T cell receptor beta chains below were found in one sample sequenced in a study of shared clonotypes between healthy human individuals. Profiling relied on immunoSEQ multiplex PCR, and the TCRdb table lists in-frame clones only, not all of them. The top ten clones hold around a third of a sample with more than 550,000 clones, less than 95% of them seen once. Material for sequencing was memory CD8+ T cells from PBMCs. Noted subset: CD45RO+ cells pooled with CCR7-negative TemRA cells. The receptors were sampled from a man younger than 35 in good health. Some clones in this sample may be carry-over from other donors' samples.

The CDR3 nucleotides read TGTGCCAGCACCAGTAGGGGTAGCGGGAGTTTACACCCCTACGAGCAGTACTTC. This translates into CASTSRGSGSLHPYEQYF. V is TRBV7-2 and J is TRBJ2-7, with 9 bases aligning to TRBD2. Losses at the gene ends were 7 bases for V and 2 bases for J; bases not matched to a gene: 18. The CDR3 is 18 amino acids. The germline CDR1 and CDR2 sequences are SGHTA and FQGNSA.

V is TRBV19 and J is TRBJ2-7, with D tentatively TRBD1 (5 bases). V was shortened by 3 bases and J by 3 bases, with 15 bases between the two germline ends. Germline assignment: CDR1 LNHDA and CDR2 SQIVND (reference sequence). The CDR3 contains 15 residues. The CDR3 bases are TGTGCCAGTAGTATCGGGCCAGGGATGGTCTACGAGCAGTACTTC. Encoded protein: CASSIGPGMVYEQYF.

This clone was detected once. The chain joins TRBV19 to TRBJ2-7; D ambiguous. The CDR3 totals 14 residues. Germline V lookup: CDR1 LNHDA, CDR2 SQIVND (reference sequence). Between the trimmed V and J ends, which lost 5 bases and 5 bases, there was a span of 16 bases. In nucleotides, the CDR3 is TGTGCCAGTAGTGAGCCTACCTTAAGCAACGAGCAGTACTTC. It is translated as CASSEPTLSNEQYF.

This clone was observed once. V and J are TRBV5-6 and TRBJ2-5, with 11 bases identical to TRBD1. Germline V lookup: CDR1 SGHDT, CDR2 YYEEEE. J gave up 5 bases and V 0 bases, and 15 bases lay outside the gene matches. The CDR3 extends over 19 amino acids. CDR3 nucleotides: TGTGCCAGCAGCTTGGAGGCGAGGACAGGGGGCGCTTTTATGGAGACCCAGTACTTC. Protein product: CASSLEARTGGAFMETQYF.

The rearrangement links TRBV5-5 to TRBJ2-5; unclear D gene. The V and J ends lost 4 bases and 0 bases respectively, with 10 bases between them. CDR1 and CDR2 (germline): SGHKS, YYEKEE (reference sequence). The CDR3 length is 14 residues. The CDR3 protein is CASSLAKNQETQYF. In DNA form, the CDR3 reads TGTGCCAGCAGCCTCGCAAAGAACCAAGAGACCCAGTACTTC. Drawing the rest from reference TRBV5-5 and TRBJ2-5, the complete variable domain is DAGVTQSPTHLIKTRGQQVTLRCSPISGHKSVSWYQQVLGQGPQFIFQYYEKEERGRGNFPDRFSARQFPNYSSELNVNALLLGDSALYLCASSLAKNQETQYFGPGTRLLVL.

The J gene is TRBJ2-1, the V gene TRBV27; D not resolved. Trimming stripped 6 bases from V and 2 bases from J, with 11 bases between. This CDR3 spans 14 amino acids. Looked up from germline, CDR1 is MNHEY and CDR2 is SMNVEV (reference sequence). DNA for the CDR3: TGTGCCAGCAGCCTCCTAGATACCTACAATGAGCAGTTCTTC. Translation gives CASSLLDTYNEQFF.

This clone was recorded a few times. The chain recombines TRBV10-3 with TRBJ1-5; D is uncertain. V lost 3 bases and J 7 bases, leaving 10 bases between the germline ends. From germline, CDR1 is ENHRY and CDR2 SYGVKD. There are 13 residues in the CDR3. CDR3 sequence reads: CAISDGLDQPQHF. The DNA for the CDR3 is TGTGCCATCAGTGACGGTCTAGACCAGCCCCAGCATTTT.

This clone was observed a handful of times. This chain uses TRBV7-8 with TRBJ1-5; D call uncertain. The V end was cut by 6 bases, the J end by 5 bases, with 8 bases between. Germline values: CDR1 SGHVS, CDR2 FQNEAQ. The CDR3 length is 12 residues. CDR3 amino acids: CASSPRDQPQHF. CDR3 sequence (DNA): TGTGCCAGCAGTCCCCGAGATCAGCCCCAGCATTTT.

This clone was seen more than once but under ten times. The chain has TRBV7-9 and TRBJ2-5; D is perhaps TRBD2 (5 bases). The J call could be wrong; TRBJ2-7 is a better fit for the DNA end. CDR1 and CDR2 from the germline V gene are SEHNR and FQNEAQ (reference sequence). There are 18 residues in the CDR3. The CDR3 is CASQPREGSTTTPYEQYF. In nucleotides, the CDR3 is TGTGCCAGCCAACCACGCGAGGGCAGCACGACAACTCCGTACGAGCAGTACTTC.

This clone was counted a single time. Other DNA sequences in this specimen translate into the identical CDR3. The chain couples TRBV27 to TRBJ1-5; D gene uncertain. Looked up from germline, CDR1 is MNHEY and CDR2 is SMNVEV (reference sequence). V lost 0 bases and J lost 0, with 6 bases in between. This CDR3 is built from 15 residues. CDR3 in DNA: TGTGCCAGCAGTTTATCGAGTTATAGCAATCAGCCCCAGCATTTT. Translated, it gives CASSLSSYSNQPQHF.

Regarding this clone: At the DNA level, this CDR3 is encoded by other sequences in the same sample as well. J is TRBJ1-1 and V is TRBV28; D gene unclear. V lost 3 bases and J lost 0, with 2 bases in between. The germline CDR1 and CDR2 sequences are MDHEN and SYDVKM. This CDR3 has 12 residues. CDR3 sequence (DNA): TGTGCCAGCAGTTTGCTGAACACTGAAGCTTTCTTT. This codes for CASSLLNTEAFF.

CDR3 bases: TGCGCCAGCAGCCAACTAGCGGGAGGTTCCTACGAGCAGTACTTC. Protein: CASSQLAGGSYEQYF. V is TRBV4-1 and J is TRBJ2-7, with TRBD2 matching over 11 bases. Germline V gene lookup returns CDR1 MGHRA and CDR2 YSYEKL. J gave up 1 base and V 2 bases, and 1 base lay outside the gene matches. The CDR3 has 15 residues.

This chain uses TRBV7-2 with TRBJ2-3; D is undetermined. Trimming removed 1 base from V and 2 bases from J, with 16 bases in between. This CDR3 has 17 amino acids. In germline, CDR1 is SGHTA, CDR2 FQGNSA. CDR3 amino acids: CASSLGVRIGYTDTQYF. CDR3 sequence (DNA): TGTGCCAGCAGCTTAGGGGTGCGGATTGGGTACACAGATACGCAGTATTTT.